Included here is one T cell receptor (beta chain) sequence, with context. The antigen is undetermined. Healthy individuals who donated bone marrow served as the donors. The data are from a study of cytomegalovirus exposure and HLA in healthy donors. V shed 7 bases and J 6 bases; nucleotides not matched to a gene: 2. This CDR3 has 11 amino acids. Per germline, CDR1 MDHEN and CDR2 SYDVKM. 13 Jbeta primers and 60 Vbeta primers were used for the PCR. Measured with immunoSEQ multiplex PCR; TCRdb has only the in-frame clones, and not every one. Among 100,000 to 150,000 clones, over 65% were seen once, and the ten largest hold 1.9%. General observations from the study: As confirmed in vitro, a few CMV-associated chains were specific for CMV antigens.

The material sequenced was PBMCs. This sequence joins TRBV28 and TRBJ1-1, with 7 bases fitting TRBD1. The clonotype was recovered from a man in his forties or fifties in good health and CMV-seronegative. The CDR3 DNA is TGTGCCAGCACCACAGGGGCTGAAGCTTTCTTT. Encoded protein: CASTTGAEAFF.